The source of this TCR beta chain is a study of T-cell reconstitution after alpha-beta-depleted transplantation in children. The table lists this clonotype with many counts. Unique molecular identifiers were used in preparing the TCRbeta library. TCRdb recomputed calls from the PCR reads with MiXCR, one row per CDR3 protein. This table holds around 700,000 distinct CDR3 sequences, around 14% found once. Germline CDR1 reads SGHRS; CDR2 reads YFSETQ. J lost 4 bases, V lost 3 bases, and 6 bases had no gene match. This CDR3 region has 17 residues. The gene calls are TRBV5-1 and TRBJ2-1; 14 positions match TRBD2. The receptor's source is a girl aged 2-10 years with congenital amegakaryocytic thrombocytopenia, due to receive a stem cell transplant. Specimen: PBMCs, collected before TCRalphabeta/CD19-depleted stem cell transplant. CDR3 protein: CASSWGLAGVPYNEQFF. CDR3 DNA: TGCGCCAGCAGCTGGGGACTAGCGGGAGTGCCATACAATGAGCAGTTCTTC.